This TCR beta chain was obtained from a study of shared clonotypes between healthy human individuals. Study-wide results and limits: Represented genetic and exposure-history diversity was restricted by having few donors.

V lost 3 bases and J 0 bases, leaving 15 bases between the germline ends. The CDR3 extends over 16 amino acids. Germline V gene sequence: CDR1 MNHEY, CDR2 SMNVEV (reference sequence). Method: immunoSEQ multiplex PCR; TCRdb's copy keeps in-frame clones and lacks some. The sample carries approximately 720,000 clones, under 95% recorded once. Naive CD8 cells lacked CD45RO and underwent positive selection for CCR7, leaving out terminally differentiated effector memory CD45RA+ cells. A remark on this clone: The antigen is unknown.

V is TRBV27 and J is TRBJ2-7; D may correspond to TRBD1 or TRBD2 (6 bases each). The clonotype was recovered from a man aged 25-40 years in good health. The sequenced sample was naive CD8+ T cells sorted from blood. Here the CDR3 DNA reads TGTGCCAGCAGTTTGGCCGGGGGCCAACTCTCCTACGAGCAGTACTTC. This translates into CASSLAGGQLSYEQYF.